This T cell receptor (beta chain) was observed in a study of response to subunit inactivated influenza vaccine. Notes on the study in general: Researchers suggested that each seasonal influenza vaccination recruits few new T cells.

Germline CDR1 reads MNHEY; CDR2 reads SVGAGI. The CDR3 spans 15 residues. Trimming pared 4 bases from V and 0 bases from J, leaving 11 bases between. TCRdb called the RT-PCR reads again in MiXCR, with one record for every CDR3 protein. The sample lists 550,000 to 650,000 distinct CDR3 sequences, over 9.5% seen once, with about a tenth in the top ten. As to this clonotype: The antigen remains unidentified.

The clonotype originates from a man in his fifties who received an inactivated influenza vaccine. This sequence joins TRBV6-5 and TRBJ2-3; D perhaps matches TRBD2 (6 bases). This specimen was PBMCs from blood, taken on the day of vaccination. This CDR3 is CASSFLADSTDTQYF. The CDR3 region has the DNA TGTGCCAGCAGTTTCTTAGCGGATAGCACAGATACGCAGTATTTT.